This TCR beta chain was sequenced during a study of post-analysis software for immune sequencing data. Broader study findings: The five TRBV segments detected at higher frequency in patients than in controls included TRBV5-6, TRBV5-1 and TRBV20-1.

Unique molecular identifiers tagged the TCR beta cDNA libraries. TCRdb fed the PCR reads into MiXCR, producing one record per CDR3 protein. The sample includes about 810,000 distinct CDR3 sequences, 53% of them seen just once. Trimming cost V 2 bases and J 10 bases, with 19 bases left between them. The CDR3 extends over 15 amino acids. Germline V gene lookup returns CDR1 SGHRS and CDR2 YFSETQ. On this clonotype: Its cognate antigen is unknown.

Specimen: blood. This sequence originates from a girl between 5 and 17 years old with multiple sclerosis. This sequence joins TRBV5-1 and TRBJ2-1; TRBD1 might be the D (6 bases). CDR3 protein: CASSFRDPRGSEQFF. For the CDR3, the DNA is TGCGCCAGCAGCTTCCGGGACCCCAGGGGAAGCGAGCAGTTCTTC.